Each of the 8 T cell receptor beta chains below was sequenced from the same sample in a study of blood T cell repertoires in COVID-19. Clones were read by immunoSEQ multiplex PCR, and TCRdb kept only the in-frame ones, dropping some. The sample lists about 220,000 clones, 75% to 90% occurring once. Material: peripheral blood. Every receptor here comes from a woman in her 70s with COVID-19, enrolled during active disease.

V gene TRBV27 combines with J gene TRBJ2-7; D is unresolved. The CDR3 runs to 11 residues. V lost 5 bases and J 4 bases, leaving 6 bases between the germline ends. CDR1 is MNHEY, CDR2 SMNVEV, per germline (reference sequence). CDR3: CASSDNYEQYF. The DNA for the CDR3 is TGTGCCAGCAGTGACAATTACGAGCAGTACTTC.

Here the CDR3 reads CAWSDRQLSNEKLFF. For the CDR3, the DNA is TGTGCCTGGAGTGATCGACAGCTGTCTAATGAAAAACTGTTTTTT. The J gene is TRBJ1-4, the V gene TRBV30; maybe TRBD1 (5 bases). Germline-derived CDR1 and CDR2 are GTSNPN and SVGIG (reference sequence). V lost 1 base and J 3 bases, leaving 12 bases between the germline ends. CDR3 length equals 15 residues.

This clone was counted a single time. The gene calls are TRBV7-9 and TRBJ1-4; D possibly corresponds to TRBD1 (5 bases). V was clipped by 5 bases and J by 8 bases, with 18 bases between them. The CDR3 spans 15 residues. Per the germline V gene, CDR1 is SEHNR and CDR2 is FQNEAQ (reference sequence). The CDR3 here is CASSPGGTGAEKLFF. CDR3 in DNA: TGTGCCAGCAGCCCCGGCGGAACAGGAGCAGAAAAACTGTTTTTT.

This clone was seen a handful of times. The gene calls are TRBV7-2 and TRBJ1-5; weak D call: TRBD1 (5 bases). CDR3 length: 17 residues. Trimming shortened V by 5 bases and J by 5 bases, and 22 bases separated the two germline ends. Germline V gene data show CDR1 as SGHTA and CDR2 as FQGNSA. The CDR3 region has the DNA TGTGCCAGCAGCCCGGCTGATGAGACAGTGAAAGATCAGCCCCAGCATTTT. Residues: CASSPADETVKDQPQHF. Complete variable domain (other parts from reference TRBV7-2 and TRBJ1-5): GAGVSQSPSNKVTEKGKDVELRCDPISGHTALYWYRQSLGQGLEFLIYFQGNSAPDKSGLPSDRFSAERTGGSVSTLTIQRTQQEDSAVYLCASSPADETVKDQPQHFGDGTRLSIL.

V usage is TRBV11-3 and J usage is TRBJ2-5; D ambiguous. The CDR3 totals 12 residues. Per the germline V gene, CDR1 is SGHNT and CDR2 is YENEEA. V was cut by 1 base and J by 4 bases, with 4 bases left in between. CDR3 protein: CASSLAGETQYF. The DNA for the CDR3 is TGTGCCAGCAGCTTAGCGGGAGAGACCCAGTACTTC.

The rearrangement links TRBV28 to TRBJ2-1; TRBD1 aligns across 10 bases. The V and J ends lost 6 bases and 8 bases, in that order; junction bases with no gene match: 10. The CDR3 sequence is 15 residues long. Germline CDR1 MDHEN, CDR2 SYDVKM. DNA of the CDR3: TGTGCCAGCAGCGCCCTGGGACAGGGGCGGCATGAGCAGTTCTTC. This encodes CASSALGQGRHEQFF.

The rearrangement uses TRBV3-1 (or the pseudogene TRBV3-2) and TRBJ1-1; D is possibly TRBD1 (6 bases). The CDR3 sequence is 14 residues long. CDR1 is LGHDT, CDR2 YNNKEL, per germline (reference sequence). V lost 4 bases and J lost 5, with 14 bases in between. The CDR3 spells CASSLSGTQTEAFF. The DNA for the CDR3 is TGTGCCAGCAGCCTCTCCGGGACACAAACTGAAGCTTTCTTT.

The chain is built from TRBV18 and TRBJ2-5; a possible D gene is TRBD2 (5 bases). CDR1 KGHSH and CDR2 LQKENI come from the germline V gene. V lost 1 base and J 1 base, leaving 10 bases between the germline ends. The CDR3 has 15 amino acids. The CDR3 region is CASSPRRGSQETQYF. Here the CDR3 DNA reads TGTGCCAGCTCACCACGACGAGGGTCCCAAGAGACCCAGTACTTC.